Presented here are 14 T cell receptor beta chains from one specimen sequenced in a study of molecular identifiers for immune sequencing clone quantification. MiXCR, applied by TCRdb to the PCR reads, yields one record per CDR3 protein. Of approximately 680,000 distinct CDR3 sequences in the sample, about 25% are singletons; the top ten hold 0.6% to 0.9%. The sample was naive CD8+ T cells from blood, with Jurkat cell RNA spiked in. Subset meaning: FACS-sorted CD8+CD4-CCR7+CD45RA+ naive T cells. These receptors originate from a human donor in good health. Some libraries in this study had Jurkat cell RNA spiked in.

This clonotype was observed at least ten times. This chain uses TRBV5-5 with TRBJ2-5; possibly TRBD2 for D (6 bases). Trimming stripped 4 bases from V and 4 bases from J, with 14 bases between. CDR3 length: 14 amino acids. The germline V gene has CDR1 SGHKS and CDR2 YYEKEE (reference sequence). CDR3 in amino acids: CASSPGGFGETQYF. CDR3 DNA sequence: TGTGCCAGCAGCCCTGGGGGGTTCGGAGAGACCCAGTACTTC.

This clonotype occurred a few times. The rearrangement joins TRBV29-1 to TRBJ1-2; perhaps TRBD1 as D (6 bases). Germline V gives CDR1 SQVTM, CDR2 ANQGSEA. Trimming took off 5 bases at V and 6 bases at J, with 10 bases between the two ends. This CDR3 comprises 11 residues. The CDR3 bases are TGCAGCGTTTTACAGGGCCATGGCTACACCTTC. Translation gives CSVLQGHGYTF.

Only a few counts were recorded for this clonotype. The gene calls are TRBV20-1 and TRBJ2-7; no clear D gene. The CDR3 loop spans 15 amino acids. Trimming removed 6 bases at V and 0 bases at J, with 18 bases between. Germline V gene sequence: CDR1 DFQATT, CDR2 SNEGSKA (reference sequence). CDR3 DNA: TGCAGTGCCCCGATCGGTCCGAGGAGCTCCTACGAGCAGTACTTC. Its protein is CSAPIGPRSSYEQYF.

As regards this clonotype: An end of the junction does not agree with germline; a read error may underlie this. The genes are TRBV4-3 and TRBJ2-1; TRBD2 agrees at 12 bases. The CDR3 runs 16 residues. Germline loops: CDR1 LGHNA, CDR2 YSLEER. This chain's CDR3 is CAGSQDRLAGDNEQFF. DNA of the CDR3: TGCGCCGGCAGCCAAGACAGACTAGCGGGAGATAATGAGCAGTTCTTC.

In this sample, this clonotype turned up a few times. The chain is built from TRBV4-3 and TRBJ1-5, with a tentative D call TRBD1 (5 bases). Germline V gene sequence: CDR1 LGHNA, CDR2 YSLEER. Trimming cost V 0 bases and J 6 bases, with 9 bases left between them. This CDR3 has 14 residues. CDR3 amino acids: CASSQDMGGQPQHF. CDR3 nucleotides: TGCGCCAGCAGCCAAGATATGGGGGGTCAGCCCCAGCATTTT.

This clonotype was seen repeatedly, ten times or more. This sequence joins TRBV7-9 and TRBJ2-3; 10 bases align to TRBD1. J gave up 0 bases and V 4 bases, and 7 bases lay outside the gene matches. The V gene's germline CDR1 is SEHNR and CDR2 FQNEAQ (reference sequence). The CDR3 spans 17 residues. CDR3 protein: CASSSPTGGWSTDTQYF. The CDR3 bases are TGTGCCAGCAGCTCCCCGACAGGGGGCTGGAGCACAGATACGCAGTATTTT.

The sample holds a few counts of this clonotype. A read error may explain this, as a much larger clone is one base away. This chain connects TRBV28 to TRBJ2-7; weak D call: TRBD2 (6 bases). Between the trimmed V and J ends, which lost 6 bases and 2 bases, there was a span of 14 bases. Germline-derived CDR1 and CDR2 are MDHEN and SYDVKM. The CDR3 spans 14 residues. CDR3 loop: CASSSWGGTYEQYF. CDR3 DNA: TGTGCCAGCAGCTCCTGGGGCGGGACCTACGAGCAGTACTTC.

About this clonotype itself: The junction departs from germline at one end; a sequencing error may be responsible. The chain joins TRBV15 to TRBJ2-3; tentatively, D is TRBD1 or TRBD2 (5 bases each). The CDR3 totals 15 residues. Germline assignment: CDR1 LNHNV and CDR2 YYDKDF (reference sequence). CDR3 sequence (DNA): TGTGCCACCGGCAGCCGGGACCGAACAACAGATACGCAGTATTTT. It encodes CATGSRDRTTDTQYF.

On this clonotype: Since no conserved phenylalanine or tryptophan closes the CDR3, a read error is the likely cause. The rearrangement links TRBV7-3 to TRBJ2-3, with TRBD2 matching over 13 bases. The CDR3 sequence is 16 residues long. The germline gives CDR1 SGHTA, CDR2 FQGTGA. J lost 6 bases, V lost 3 bases, and 6 bases had no gene match. CDR3 amino acids: CASSFGLAGEGDTQYL. CDR3 in DNA: TGTGCCAGCAGCTTCGGACTAGCGGGAGAGGGGGATACGCAGTATCTT.

About this clonotype: A much larger clonotype is one base distant, so this may be a read error. V and J are TRBV9 and TRBJ2-3; D is uncertain. Germline V lookup: CDR1 SGDLS, CDR2 YYNGEE. Trimming took 2 bases from V and 2 from J, leaving 12 bases between them. This CDR3 is 15 amino acids long. The CDR3 region is CASSVEKAPTDTQYF. CDR3 DNA sequence: TGTGCCAGCAGCGTCGAGAAGGCACCCACAGATACGCAGTATTTT.

This chain connects TRBV6-2 or TRBV6-3 to TRBJ2-1; TRBD2 aligns across 13 bases. The CDR3 has 16 amino acids. Germline V gene data show CDR1 as MNHEY and CDR2 as SVGEGT. Losses at the gene ends were 6 bases for V and 5 bases for J; bases not matched to a gene: 7. The CDR3 spells CASRMTSGGSHNEQFF. DNA for the CDR3: TGTGCCAGCAGGATGACTAGCGGGGGGAGCCACAATGAGCAGTTCTTC.

The chain couples TRBV15 to TRBJ1-1; 7 nucleotides agree with TRBD1. The germline V gene has CDR1 LNHNV and CDR2 YYDKDF (reference sequence). V trimming: 2 bases; J trimming: 3 bases; junction bases outside the gene matches: 9. This CDR3 is built from 16 residues. CDR3 nucleotide sequence: TGTGCCACCAGCAGAATACGTACAGGGGTCCACACTGAAGCTTTCTTT. Protein sequence: CATSRIRTGVHTEAFF.

This chain joins TRBV9 and TRBJ1-5; no firm D call. This CDR3 contains 14 residues. Looked up from germline, CDR1 is SGDLS and CDR2 is YYNGEE. The V and J ends lost 0 bases and 9 bases respectively, with 13 bases between them. The CDR3 DNA reads as TGTGCCAGCAGCGTAGATCACAGCCATCCGCCCCAGCATTTT. It specifies CASSVDHSHPPQHF.

Comment on this clonotype: A much more abundant neighbour one base away suggests this may be a read error. The V gene is TRBV6-6, the J gene TRBJ2-7; tentative D call: TRBD2 (6 bases). In germline, CDR1 is MNHNY, CDR2 SVGAGI (reference sequence). The CDR3 runs 13 residues. The CDR3 spells CASGYLGSEGGYF. CDR3 nucleotide sequence: TGTGCCAGCGGTTACTTGGGTTCGGAGGGAGGGTACTTC.